The 16 T cell receptor beta chains given below trace back to one sample, sequenced in a study of OX40 agonist ivuxolimab in advanced cancers. The assay was immunoSEQ multiplex PCR, and TCRdb's table has in-frame clones only and misses some. Found here are about 100,000 clones, roughly nine tenths of them singletons; the top ten hold approximately 0.3%. The source material was CD4+ or CD8+ T cells sorted from blood, sampled in a trial of the OX40 agonist ivuxolimab. These receptors were taken from an adult with an advanced solid tumor such as melanoma, head and neck, liver or kidney cancer.

This chain uses TRBV11-2 with TRBJ1-4; no reliable D call. In germline, CDR1 is SGHAT, CDR2 FQNNGV. CDR3 size: 14 residues. The ends were cut back, 0 bases at V and 8 bases at J, with 10 bases in the middle. CDR3 residues: CASSLDFNTEKLFF. The DNA of the CDR3 is TGTGCCAGCAGCTTAGATTTCAACACGGAAAAACTGTTTTTT.

The chain links TRBV7-2 to TRBJ2-7, with D possibly being TRBD2 (5 bases). The CDR3 length is 14 residues. V was clipped by 1 base and J by 7 bases, with 14 bases between them. Germline V gene sequence: CDR1 SGHTA, CDR2 FQGNSA. CDR3 amino acids: CASSLGLANTEQYF. For the CDR3, the DNA is TGTGCCAGCAGCTTAGGTCTAGCTAACACAGAGCAGTACTTC.

The chain has TRBV29-1 and TRBJ2-2; the D gene is possibly TRBD2 (5 bases). Per the germline V gene, CDR1 is SQVTM and CDR2 is ANQGSEA. Trimming took 8 bases from V and 6 from J, leaving 25 bases between them. CDR3 size: 16 residues. The CDR3 loop reads CSSPPRRGRVPGELFF. In DNA, the CDR3 is TGCAGCTCCCCCCCCCGACGGGGTCGGGTTCCCGGGGAGCTGTTTTTT.

The chain has TRBV4-2 and TRBJ2-1; 14 bases agree with TRBD2. CDR1 and CDR2 (germline): LGHNA, YNFKEQ. Trimming at V came to 3 bases and at J to 6 bases, leaving 7 bases not matched to a gene. The CDR3 is 17 amino acids. The CDR3 DNA reads as TGTGCCAGCAGCCACTCGATGACTAGCGGGAGGGTCAATGAGCAGTTCTTC. It translates to CASSHSMTSGRVNEQFF.

This clone was recorded once. V usage is TRBV19 and J usage is TRBJ2-1, with D perhaps matching TRBD2 (6 bases). CDR1 is LNHDA and CDR2 is SQIVND in the germline V gene (reference sequence). The CDR3 has 13 residues. V was pared by 6 bases and J by 7 bases, with 13 bases between. In DNA, the CDR3 is TGTGCCAGTAGGGGGTCGGGAGCGAATGAGCAGTTCTTC. It specifies CASRGSGANEQFF.

This rearrangement joins TRBV19 to TRBJ1-4; D not resolved. Germline loops: CDR1 LNHDA, CDR2 SQIVND (reference sequence). V lost 4 bases, J lost 7 bases, and 7 bases lay in between. The CDR3 sequence is 12 residues long. The CDR3 region has the DNA TGTGCCAGTAGTAAGGACGGTGAAAAACTGTTTTTT. Protein sequence: CASSKDGEKLFF.

As to this clone: Other nucleotide sequences from this sample produce the same CDR3. The rearrangement uses TRBV6-4 and TRBJ2-5; the D gene could be TRBD1 or TRBD2 (7 bases each). Germline V gives CDR1 MRHNA, CDR2 SNTAGT. The CDR3 extends over 13 amino acids. Between the trimmed V and J ends, which lost 4 bases and 5 bases, there was a span of 11 bases. CDR3 sequence reads: CASSARGGETQYF. CDR3 nucleotides: TGTGCCAGCAGTGCCAGGGGGGGTGAGACCCAGTACTTC.

CDR3 bases: TGTGCCAGCACCCAGGGGTGGACTAGCGGGAGCCATGAGCAGTTCTTC. It is translated as CASTQGWTSGSHEQFF. This chain joins TRBV4-2 and TRBJ2-1; 13 bases line up with TRBD2. The V segment lost 7 bases and the J segment 8 bases; nucleotides outside the gene matches: 11. The CDR3 contains 16 residues. CDR1 is LGHNA and CDR2 is YNFKEQ in the germline V gene.

V gene TRBV7-2 combines with J gene TRBJ2-7; no definite D call. The CDR3 contains 12 residues. Germline CDR1 and CDR2: SGHTA and FQGNSA. V lost 2 bases and J lost 4, with 6 bases in between. CDR3 protein: CASSLFQYEQYF. The CDR3 nucleotides are TGTGCCAGCAGCTTATTCCAGTACGAGCAGTACTTC. The whole variable domain, remainder taken from reference TRBV7-2 and TRBJ2-7, is GAGVSQSPSNKVTEKGKDVELRCDPISGHTALYWYRQSLGQGLEFLIYFQGNSAPDKSGLPSDRFSAERTGGSVSTLTIQRTQQEDSAVYLCASSLFQYEQYFGPGTRLTVT.

This clone ranks as medium-sized. The rearrangement joins TRBV28 to TRBJ1-5; D might be TRBD1 (6 bases). From germline, CDR1 is MDHEN and CDR2 SYDVKM. The V gene lost 7 bases and the J gene lost 7 bases, with 11 bases spanning the gap. The CDR3 has 12 amino acids. The CDR3 sequence: CASNQGPQPQHF. CDR3 sequence (DNA): TGTGCCAGCAACCAGGGGCCGCAGCCCCAGCATTTT.

This clone has only one observation. The chain uses TRBV7-2 and TRBJ2-5, with 8 bases identical to TRBD2. V gave up 1 base and J gave up 4 bases; unmatched junction bases: 8. The CDR3 consists of 16 residues. Germline values: CDR1 SGHTA, CDR2 FQGNSA. CDR3 coding DNA: TGTGCCAGCAGCTTAGTCGGGAGGGCCCTCGGAGAGACCCAGTACTTC. It yields the protein CASSLVGRALGETQYF. Supplemented by reference TRBV7-2 and TRBJ2-5, the full variable domain reads GAGVSQSPSNKVTEKGKDVELRCDPISGHTALYWYRQSLGQGLEFLIYFQGNSAPDKSGLPSDRFSAERTGGSVSTLTIQRTQQEDSAVYLCASSLVGRALGETQYFGPGTRLLVL.

The chain is built from TRBV28 and TRBJ1-1; 8 bases map to TRBD1. Germline V lookup: CDR1 MDHEN, CDR2 SYDVKM. The CDR3 length is 14 residues. Losses at the gene ends were 8 bases for V and 4 bases for J; bases not matched to a gene: 9. The CDR3 is CASLNQGAGTEAFF. CDR3 nucleotides: TGTGCCAGCCTCAACCAGGGGGCTGGCACTGAAGCTTTCTTT.

V is TRBV28 and J is TRBJ2-7; D is possibly TRBD2 (5 bases). Germline loops: CDR1 MDHEN, CDR2 SYDVKM. V was cut by 6 bases and J by 5 bases, with 5 bases left in between. CDR3 length: 10 amino acids. The CDR3 here is CASRRDEQYF. CDR3 nucleotide sequence: TGTGCCAGCAGGAGGGACGAGCAGTACTTC.

This CDR3 is CASSYSKAEQYF. The DNA for the CDR3 is TGTGCCAGCAGTTACTCGAAAGCAGAGCAGTACTTC. The V and J genes are TRBV6-6 and TRBJ2-7; the D is unclear. Germline lookup yields CDR1 MNHNY and CDR2 SVGAGI (reference sequence). Trimming took 0 bases from V and 7 from J, leaving 7 bases between them. CDR3 size: 12 residues.

This clone was seen a single time. V gene TRBV6-6 combines with J gene TRBJ1-5; D possibly corresponds to TRBD1 (5 bases). V lost 6 bases and J lost 6, with 9 bases in between. The germline CDR1 and CDR2 sequences are MNHNY and SVGAGI (reference sequence). The CDR3 consists of 12 residues. CDR3 nucleotide sequence: TGTGCCAGCAGCTCAGGGTCTCAGCCCCAGCATTTT. As protein: CASSSGSQPQHF.

For the CDR3, the DNA is TGTGCCAGCAGCTTAGACGAAGGTAGCGCTCCCTACGAGCAGTACTTC. This translates into CASSLDEGSAPYEQYF. The gene calls are TRBV7-2 and TRBJ2-7; maybe TRBD2 (5 bases). This CDR3 has 16 amino acids. V dropped 1 base and J dropped 2 bases, with 15 bases sitting between them. The germline gives CDR1 SGHTA, CDR2 FQGNSA.